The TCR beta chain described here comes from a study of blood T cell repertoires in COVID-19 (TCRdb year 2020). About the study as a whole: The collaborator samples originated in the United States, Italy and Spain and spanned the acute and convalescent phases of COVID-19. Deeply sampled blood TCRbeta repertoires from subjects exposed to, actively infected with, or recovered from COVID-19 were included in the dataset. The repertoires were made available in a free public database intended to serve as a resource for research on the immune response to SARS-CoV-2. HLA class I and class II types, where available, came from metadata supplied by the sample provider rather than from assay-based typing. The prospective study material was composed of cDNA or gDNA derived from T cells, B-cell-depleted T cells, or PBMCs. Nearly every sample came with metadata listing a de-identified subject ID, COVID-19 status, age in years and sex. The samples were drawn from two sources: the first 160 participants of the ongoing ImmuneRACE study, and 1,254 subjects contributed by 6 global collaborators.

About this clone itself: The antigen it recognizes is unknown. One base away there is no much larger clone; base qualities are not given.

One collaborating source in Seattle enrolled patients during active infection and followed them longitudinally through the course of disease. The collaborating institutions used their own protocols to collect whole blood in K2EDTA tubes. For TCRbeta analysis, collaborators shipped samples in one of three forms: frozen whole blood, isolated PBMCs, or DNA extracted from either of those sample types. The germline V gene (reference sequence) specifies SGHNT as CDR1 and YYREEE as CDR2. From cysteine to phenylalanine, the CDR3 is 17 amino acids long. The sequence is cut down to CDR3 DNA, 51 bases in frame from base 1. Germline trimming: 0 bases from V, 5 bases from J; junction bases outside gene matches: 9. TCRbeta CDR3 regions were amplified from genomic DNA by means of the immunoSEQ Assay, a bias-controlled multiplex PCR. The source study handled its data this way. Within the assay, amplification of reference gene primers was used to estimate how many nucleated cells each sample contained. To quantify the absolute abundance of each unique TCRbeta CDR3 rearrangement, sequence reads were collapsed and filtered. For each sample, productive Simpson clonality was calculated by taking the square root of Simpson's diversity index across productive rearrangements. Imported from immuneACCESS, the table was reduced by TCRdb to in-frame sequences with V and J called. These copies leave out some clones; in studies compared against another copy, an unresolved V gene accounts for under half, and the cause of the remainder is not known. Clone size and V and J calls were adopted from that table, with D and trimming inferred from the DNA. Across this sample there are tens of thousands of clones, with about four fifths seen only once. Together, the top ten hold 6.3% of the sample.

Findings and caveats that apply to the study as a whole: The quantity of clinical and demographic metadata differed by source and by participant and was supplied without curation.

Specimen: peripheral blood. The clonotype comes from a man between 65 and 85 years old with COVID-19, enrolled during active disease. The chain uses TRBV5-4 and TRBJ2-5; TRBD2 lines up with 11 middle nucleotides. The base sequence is TGTGCCAGCAGCTTGGTAGGGGCTAGCGGGGGGCAGGAGACCCAGTACTTC. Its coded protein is CASSLVGASGGQETQYF.